The 30 T cell receptor beta chains listed next were all sequenced from one sample in a study of shared clonotypes between healthy human individuals. The method was immunoSEQ multiplex PCR; TCRdb's version includes in-frame clones alone and lacks a portion of them. The data show some 2 million clones, less than 95% seen once. It was CD45RO-negative cells, positively selected for CCR7, that made up naive CD8 cells, with terminally differentiated effector memory CD45RA+ cells excluded. Sequenced sample: naive CD8+ T cells sorted from blood. Every receptor here comes from a man between 18 and 29 years old in good health.

This clone was counted once. The chain combines TRBV6-4 with TRBJ2-1; D might be TRBD1 or TRBD2, each matching 5 bases. This CDR3 comprises 12 residues. V lost 2 bases and J lost 7, with 6 bases in between. Germline V lookup: CDR1 MRHNA, CDR2 SNTAGT. The CDR3 here is CASSDGGNEQFF. CDR3 nucleotides: TGTGCCAGCAGTGACGGGGGTAATGAGCAGTTCTTC.

This clone was found once. CDR3 nucleotide sequence: TGTGCCAGCAGCGCTAGGAACCAAGGGCAGTTCTTC. Translating it yields CASSARNQGQFF. The chain has TRBV5-4 and TRBJ2-1; D not certain. The germline gives CDR1 SGHNT, CDR2 YYREEE (reference sequence). V was pared by 4 bases and J by 12 bases, with 14 bases between. CDR3 length: 12 residues.

The genes are TRBV4-3 and TRBJ2-5; D possibly uses TRBD1 or TRBD2 (5 bases each). Germline CDR1 LGHNA, CDR2 YSLEER. The CDR3 is 15 amino acids. With 0 bases removed from V and 0 bases from J, the gap between germline ends came to 8 bases. The CDR3 reads CASSQEWGYQETQYF. The CDR3 coding sequence is TGCGCCAGCAGCCAAGAGTGGGGGTACCAAGAGACCCAGTACTTC.

This clone was seen a single time. The V call is TRBV7-8, the J call TRBJ2-3, with D possibly being TRBD1 (6 bases). The V end was cut by 1 base, the J end by 0 bases, with 11 bases between. The CDR3 contains 16 residues. CDR1 is SGHVS, CDR2 FQNEAQ, per germline. CDR3 coding DNA: TGTGCCAGCAGCTTAGAGGCAGGGGTGAGCACAGATACGCAGTATTTT. Translation gives CASSLEAGVSTDTQYF.

J is TRBJ1-1 and V is TRBV2; perhaps TRBD1 as D (5 bases). CDR3 length equals 12 residues. Per the germline V gene, CDR1 is SNHLY and CDR2 is FYNNEI. V was pared by 3 bases and J by 7 bases, with 9 bases between. Written as DNA, the CDR3 is TGTGCCAGCAGTGAGACGGACATTGAAGCTTTCTTT. Translating gives CASSETDIEAFF.

The chain couples TRBV4-1 to TRBJ1-1, with 7 positions matching TRBD1. This CDR3 is built from 12 residues. Trimming removed 4 bases from V and 5 bases from J; junction bases left unmatched: 1. Germline CDR1 and CDR2: MGHRA and YSYEKL. Here the CDR3 DNA reads TGCGCCAGCAGCCCCAGGGGGACTGAAGCTTTCTTT. This gives the protein CASSPRGTEAFF.

The chain combines TRBV27 with TRBJ2-2; 11 bases match TRBD2. The CDR3 contains 17 residues. The trim removed 7 bases at V and 0 bases at J, leaving 7 bases unmatched. CDR1 and CDR2 from the germline V gene are MNHEY and SMNVEV (reference sequence). The CDR3 spells CASTGKLAGANTGELFF. The CDR3 nucleotides read TGTGCCAGCACTGGAAAACTAGCGGGGGCGAACACCGGGGAGCTGTTTTTT.

The chain couples TRBV4-1 to TRBJ1-1; 9 nucleotides match TRBD1. The length of the CDR3 is 15 residues. V shed 3 bases and J 5 bases; nucleotides not matched to a gene: 7. Germline V gene data show CDR1 as MGHRA and CDR2 as YSYEKL. The CDR3 DNA reads TGCGCCAGCAGCCATGAGGGGACAGGGCGGACTGAAGCTTTCTTT. Amino acids: CASSHEGTGRTEAFF.

This chain connects TRBV19 to TRBJ1-2; D is uncertain. V lost 0 bases and J lost 2, with 10 bases in between. The CDR3 is made up of 15 amino acids. CDR1 LNHDA and CDR2 SQIVND come from the germline V gene (reference sequence). The CDR3 sequence is CASSIDRTGNYGYTF. CDR3 sequence (DNA): TGTGCCAGTAGTATAGATCGGACGGGGAACTATGGCTACACCTTC.

A note on this clone: This sample includes further DNA sequences coding for the same CDR3. The chain links TRBV5-6 to TRBJ2-5; the D call may be TRBD1 or TRBD2 (5 bases each). With 0 bases removed from V and 4 bases from J, the gap between germline ends came to 7 bases. This CDR3 has 13 residues. Germline V CDR1 and CDR2: SGHDT, YYEEEE. CDR3 protein: CASSLGGGETQYF. In DNA form, the CDR3 reads TGTGCCAGCAGCTTGGGTGGGGGAGAGACCCAGTACTTC.

Concerning this clone: Other DNA sequences in this specimen translate into the identical CDR3. The chain couples TRBV2 to TRBJ1-5; no reliable D call. CDR3 size: 14 residues. Per germline, CDR1 SNHLY and CDR2 FYNNEI. V was trimmed by 5 bases and J by 3 bases, leaving 11 bases between them. CDR3: CASSSWEVNQPQHF. As DNA, the CDR3 is TGTGCCAGCAGTTCTTGGGAGGTCAATCAGCCCCAGCATTTT.

The chain uses TRBV9 and TRBJ2-5; maybe TRBD1 (6 bases). Germline CDR1 SGDLS, CDR2 YYNGEE. The CDR3 sequence is 17 residues long. The V gene lost 3 bases and the J gene lost 2 bases, with 20 bases spanning the gap. The CDR3: CASSGPQTRTDQETQYF. In DNA, the CDR3 is TGTGCCAGCAGCGGACCTCAAACCAGGACAGATCAAGAGACCCAGTACTTC.

A note on this clone: Within the sample, other DNA sequences also encode this same CDR3. The chain is built from TRBV7-2 and TRBJ2-7; D call uncertain. CDR1 SGHTA and CDR2 FQGNSA come from the germline V gene. The CDR3 is 14 amino acids. V lost 1 base, J lost 2 bases, and 9 bases lay in between. This CDR3 reads CASSLVPGAYEQYF. The CDR3 nucleotides read TGTGCCAGCAGCTTAGTACCGGGCGCCTACGAGCAGTACTTC.

V gene TRBV4-1 combines with J gene TRBJ2-6; TRBD1 aligns across 9 bases. J gave up 3 bases and V 3 bases, and 12 bases lay outside the gene matches. The CDR3 extends over 19 amino acids. The germline CDR1 and CDR2 sequences are MGHRA and YSYEKL. Written as DNA, the CDR3 is TGCGCCAGCAGCCACGGTCCCGGGACAGGGATAAGTGGGGCCAACGTCCTGACTTTC. Its translation: CASSHGPGTGISGANVLTF.

The V gene is TRBV29-1, the J gene TRBJ2-2; D unresolved. V was trimmed by 1 base and J by 6 bases, leaving 6 bases between them. Per the germline V gene, CDR1 is SQVTM and CDR2 is ANQGSEA. This CDR3 comprises 12 residues. The CDR3 region is CSVEVEPGELFF. The CDR3 DNA reads TGCAGCGTTGAAGTAGAACCCGGGGAGCTGTTTTTT.

The CDR3 loop is CASSSNPGAISYEQYF. The CDR3 nucleotides are TGCGCCAGCAGCTCAAACCCAGGGGCCATCTCCTACGAGCAGTACTTC. This chain connects TRBV5-1 to TRBJ2-7; TRBD1 is a possible D gene (6 bases). V lost 3 bases and J lost 0, with 16 bases in between. This CDR3 region has 16 residues. Germline V gene sequence: CDR1 SGHRS, CDR2 YFSETQ.

The CDR3 loop is CASSLSLGGTDTQYF. The CDR3 DNA sequence: TGTGCCAGCAGCTTAAGTTTGGGGGGCACAGATACGCAGTATTTT. The rearrangement uses TRBV7-2 and TRBJ2-3; D is tentatively TRBD1 or TRBD2 (5 bases each). Germline values: CDR1 SGHTA, CDR2 FQGNSA. This CDR3 contains 15 residues. Deletions cut 2 bases from V and 1 base from J, with 10 bases between.

This chain connects TRBV27 to TRBJ2-1; weak D call: TRBD2 (6 bases). Trimming took off 3 bases at V and 9 bases at J, with 18 bases between the two ends. Germline loops: CDR1 MNHEY, CDR2 SMNVEV (reference sequence). The CDR3 has 15 residues. The CDR3 spells CASSFAGLRGGEQFF. The CDR3 DNA sequence: TGTGCCAGCAGTTTCGCTGGACTTCGGGGAGGTGAGCAGTTCTTC.

The chain carries TRBV27 and TRBJ2-5; perhaps TRBD1 as D (6 bases). The V gene lost 1 base and the J gene lost 3 bases, with 12 bases spanning the gap. Germline V gene lookup returns CDR1 MNHEY and CDR2 SMNVEV (reference sequence). The CDR3 loop spans 15 amino acids. DNA for the CDR3: TGTGCCAGCAGTTTATGGGTTGGGGACAAAGAGACCCAGTACTTC. Translation gives CASSLWVGDKETQYF.

This chain links TRBV5-1 with TRBJ1-1; D unresolved. The CDR3 sequence is 15 residues long. The ends were cut back, 4 bases at V and 1 base at J, with 14 bases in the middle. The germline gives CDR1 SGHRS, CDR2 YFSETQ. This CDR3 is CASSQAWGGNTEAFF. CDR3 DNA: TGCGCCAGCAGCCAAGCTTGGGGAGGGAACACTGAAGCTTTCTTT.

The V call is TRBV15, the J call TRBJ1-4, with 8 bases matching TRBD1. V lost 1 base and J lost 1; bases outside the gene matches: 2. CDR1 is LNHNV, CDR2 YYDKDF, per germline (reference sequence). CDR3 length: 16 residues. DNA of the CDR3: TGTGCCACCAGCAGAGTCACAGGGGGAACTAATGAAAAACTGTTTTTT. Protein: CATSRVTGGTNEKLFF.

This clone was seen once. V gene TRBV19 combines with J gene TRBJ2-5, with D perhaps assigned TRBD1 or TRBD2 (5 bases each). Trimming shortened V by 4 bases and J by 4 bases, and 19 bases separated the two germline ends. Germline CDR1 reads LNHDA; CDR2 reads SQIVND (reference sequence). This CDR3 region has 16 residues. DNA of the CDR3: TGTGCCAGTAGTACTGAGGGGCCTTGGAATGGAGAGACCCAGTACTTC. It codes for CASSTEGPWNGETQYF.

The rearrangement links TRBV7-9 to TRBJ2-7; D is unclear. Per the germline V gene, CDR1 is SEHNR and CDR2 is FQNEAQ (reference sequence). CDR3 length equals 12 residues. V was shortened by 2 bases and J by 3 bases, with 5 bases between the two germline ends. The CDR3 sequence: CASSLSDYEQYF. The CDR3 nucleotides read TGTGCCAGCAGCTTATCCGACTACGAGCAGTACTTC.

This sequence joins TRBV7-6 and TRBJ2-5; D could derive from TRBD1 or TRBD2 (5 bases each). The CDR3 runs 17 residues. Germline assignment: CDR1 SGHVS and CDR2 FNYEAQ. The V gene lost 3 bases and the J gene lost 3 bases, with 20 bases spanning the gap. Here the CDR3 reads CASSFPKEIMGEETQYF. The DNA for the CDR3 is TGTGCCAGCAGCTTCCCAAAGGAGATAATGGGGGAAGAGACCCAGTACTTC.

With regard to this clone: This same CDR3 is encoded by further DNA sequences in the sample. The rearrangement links TRBV6-1 to TRBJ2-7; 9 nucleotides match TRBD1. Germline CDR1 is MNHNS and CDR2 is SASEGT. The CDR3 contains 14 residues. The J segment lost 4 bases and the V segment lost 1 base, leaving 2 bases of the junction unmatched. The CDR3 region has the DNA TGTGCCAGCAGTGAAGTGGGACAGGGTTACGAGCAGTACTTC. Translation gives CASSEVGQGYEQYF.

The chain is built from TRBV9 and TRBJ1-2; D is unresolved. The CDR3 spans 14 residues. Germline lookup yields CDR1 SGDLS and CDR2 YYNGEE. Trimming stripped 0 bases from V and 4 bases from J, with 10 bases between. As DNA, the CDR3 is TGTGCCAGCAGCGTAGCTGGCAGCTCCTATGGCTACACCTTC. Its translation: CASSVAGSSYGYTF. Looking up the rest from reference TRBV9 and TRBJ1-2 gives the full variable domain: DSGVTQTPKHLITATGQRVTLRCSPRSGDLSVYWYQQSLDQGLQFLIQYYNGEERAKGNILERFSAQQFPDLHSELNLSSLELGDSALYFCASSVAGSSYGYTFGSGTRLTVV.

The count of this clone is one. The rearrangement uses TRBV19 and TRBJ1-4, with no clear D. The germline V gene has CDR1 LNHDA and CDR2 SQIVND (reference sequence). Trimming stripped 4 bases from V and 0 bases from J, with 9 bases between. The CDR3 extends over 15 amino acids. The CDR3 DNA sequence: TGTGCCAGTAGTACTATGGTCACAACTAATGAAAAACTGTTTTTT. This encodes CASSTMVTTNEKLFF.

V usage is TRBV19 and J usage is TRBJ1-4; 10 bases are a match to TRBD1. The junction had 10 bases not matched to a gene; V was cut back by 9 bases and J by 0 bases. The CDR3 covers 17 residues. Per germline, CDR1 LNHDA and CDR2 SQIVND (reference sequence). CDR3 sequence reads: CASEPGTGVATNEKLFF. The CDR3 nucleotides are TGTGCCAGCGAGCCGGGGACAGGGGTCGCAACTAATGAAAAACTGTTTTTT. Together with reference TRBV19 and TRBJ1-4, the CDR3 gives the full variable domain: DGGITQSPKYLFRKEGQNVTLSCEQNLNHDAMYWYRQDPGQGLRLIYYSQIVNDFQKGDIAEGYSVSREKKESFPLTVTSAQKNPTAFYLCASEPGTGVATNEKLFFGSGTQLSVL.

The V and J genes are TRBV4-1 and TRBJ2-5; D is perhaps TRBD1 (6 bases). The CDR3 consists of 17 residues. V was trimmed by 1 base and J by 5 bases, leaving 20 bases between them. Per the germline V gene, CDR1 is MGHRA and CDR2 is YSYEKL. CDR3 DNA sequence: TGCGCCAGCAGCCAAGCGCAGATACCAGGGGATTGGGAGACCCAGTACTTC. It specifies CASSQAQIPGDWETQYF.

The chain recombines TRBV13 with TRBJ2-7, with TRBD2 identical over 9 bases. The CDR3 covers 14 residues. Unmatched junction bases numbered 2, after V lost 0 bases and J lost 5 bases. The germline CDR1 and CDR2 sequences are PRHDT and FYEKMQ (reference sequence). In DNA, the CDR3 is TGTGCCAGCAGCTTAGGATGGACTAGCGACGAGCAGTACTTC. Translated, it gives CASSLGWTSDEQYF.